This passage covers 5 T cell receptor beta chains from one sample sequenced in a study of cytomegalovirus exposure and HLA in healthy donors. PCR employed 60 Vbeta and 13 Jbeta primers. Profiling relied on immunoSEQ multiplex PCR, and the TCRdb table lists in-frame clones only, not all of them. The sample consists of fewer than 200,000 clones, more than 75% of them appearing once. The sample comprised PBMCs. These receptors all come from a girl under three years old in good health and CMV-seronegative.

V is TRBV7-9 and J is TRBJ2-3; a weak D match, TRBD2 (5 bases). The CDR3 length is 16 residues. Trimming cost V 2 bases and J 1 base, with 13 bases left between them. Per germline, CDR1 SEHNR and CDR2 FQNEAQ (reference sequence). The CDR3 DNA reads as TGTGCCAGCAGCTTAACTGTCCTAGCTCGCACAGATACGCAGTATTTT. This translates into CASSLTVLARTDTQYF.

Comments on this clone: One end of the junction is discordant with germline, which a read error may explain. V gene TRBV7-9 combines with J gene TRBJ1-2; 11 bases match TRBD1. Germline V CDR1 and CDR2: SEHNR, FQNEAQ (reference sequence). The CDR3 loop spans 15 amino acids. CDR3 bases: TGTTCCAGCAGCTTAGCGGACAGGGGGCGAAATGGCTACACCTTC. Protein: CSSSLADRGRNGYTF.

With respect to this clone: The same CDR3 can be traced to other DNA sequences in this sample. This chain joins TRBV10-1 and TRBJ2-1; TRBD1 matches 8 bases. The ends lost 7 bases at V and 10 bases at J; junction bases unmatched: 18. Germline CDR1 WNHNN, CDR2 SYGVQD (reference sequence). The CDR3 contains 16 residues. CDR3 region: CASTTWTGNERGEQFF. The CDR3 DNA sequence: TGCGCCAGCACCACTTGGACAGGGAATGAGAGAGGGGAGCAGTTCTTC.

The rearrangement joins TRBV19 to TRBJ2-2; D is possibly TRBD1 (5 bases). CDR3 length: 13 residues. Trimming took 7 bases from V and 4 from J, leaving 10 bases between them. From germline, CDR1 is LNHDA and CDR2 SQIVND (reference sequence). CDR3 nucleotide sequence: TGTGCCAGTACAGACAGCCCCACCGGGGAGCTGTTTTTT. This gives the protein CASTDSPTGELFF. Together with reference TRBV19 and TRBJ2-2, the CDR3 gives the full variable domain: DGGITQSPKYLFRKEGQNVTLSCEQNLNHDAMYWYRQDPGQGLRLIYYSQIVNDFQKGDIAEGYSVSREKKESFPLTVTSAQKNPTAFYLCASTDSPTGELFFGEGSRLTVL.

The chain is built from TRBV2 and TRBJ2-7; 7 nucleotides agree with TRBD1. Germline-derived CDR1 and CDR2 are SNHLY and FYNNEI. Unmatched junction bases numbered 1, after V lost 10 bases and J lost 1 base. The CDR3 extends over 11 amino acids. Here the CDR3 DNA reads TGTGCCACGACAGGGTCCTACGAGCAGTACTTC. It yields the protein CATTGSYEQYF.